This T cell receptor beta chain was observed in a study of T cell repertoires in cytomegalovirus infection. Study context: HLA-B-restricted CMV epitopes that are well studied were used alongside recently identified HLA-C-restricted ones. General study points: In two of eight donors, the top clonotype was HLA-C-restricted CMV-specific.

TCRdb re-called the reads with MiXCR, one entry per CDR3 protein. This sample carries some 920,000 distinct CDR3 sequences, around 29% of them seen once, and the ten largest clones take about 14%. This clonotype was seen only a few times. What it binds is not known. The V gene's germline CDR1 is KGHDR and CDR2 SFDVKD. The CDR3 sequence is 18 residues long. V lost 3 bases to trimming and J lost 6 bases; unmatched junction nucleotides: 14. The J gene is TRBJ2-1, the V gene TRBV24-1, with TRBD1 identical over 9 bases. This TCR came from a human donor in good health (CMV status not recorded). Some clones in this sample may be carry-over from other donors' samples. The source was cultured CD8+ T cells from PBMCs, collected from culture after CMV antigen stimulation. The CDR3 nucleotides read TGTGCCACCAGTGATCCGCTCTCGGACAGGGGCCCTCCCAATGAGCAGTTCTTC. Its translation is CATSDPLSDRGPPNEQFF.